Listed below are T cell receptor beta chains from one sample, sequenced in a study of T cells in Graves' hyperthyroidism and ophthalmopathy. From the multiplex PCR reads, TCRdb called clonotypes with MiXCR, one entry per CDR3 protein. The table lists around 350,000 distinct CDR3 sequences, roughly 15% of them singletons. Sample: blood. These receptors all stem from a woman between 55 and 75 years old with Graves' ophthalmopathy. CDR3s include the opening cysteine and the closing phenylalanine or tryptophan. D genes are given only for firm matches. Size is stated for part of the rows, as once, few or many counts, or as a class when the clone is expanded.

clone size	D gene	J gene	V gene	CDR3 DNA	CDR3 protein
NA	TRBD1	TRBJ2-5	TRBV6-5	TGTGCCAGCAGTTACCGGGACAGGAAAGAGACCCAGTACTTC	CASSYRDRKETQYF
many	TRBD2	TRBJ2-1	TRBV2	TGTGCCAGCAGGACTAGCGGTACTACCTACAATGAGCAGTTCTTC	CASRTSGTTYNEQFF
many	TRBD1	TRBJ2-7	TRBV20-1	TGCAGTGCCAGACCCTTGAATGCCAGGGGGTCCTACGAGCAGTACTTC	CSARPLNARGSYEQYF
many	TRBD2	TRBJ2-1	TRBV20-1	TGCAGTGCTAGAGAAGCTAGCGGGGGGTTGTTATCGGAGCAGTTCTTC	CSAREASGGLLSEQFF
many	NA	TRBJ2-1	TRBV28	TGTGCCAGCAGTCCCCCGCAAGGGTCCTACAATGAGCAGTTCTTC	CASSPPQGSYNEQFF
NA	NA	TRBJ2-3	TRBV6-4	TGTGCCAGCAGTGAAGGTTGGGGGAGACGGACAGATACGCAGTATTTT	CASSEGWGRRTDTQYF
NA	NA	TRBJ1-5	TRBV7-2	TGTGCCAGCAGCTACTCCCGCGAGAGGCCCCAGCATTTT	CASSYSRERPQHF
many	TRBD1	TRBJ2-7	TRBV11-2	TGTGCCAGCAGCTTACGGACAGGGGGAGGCGAGCAGTACTTC	CASSLRTGGGEQYF
many	NA	TRBJ2-7	TRBV20-1	TGCAGTGCTCCTACCGAGACCTTCGGGGGCGAGCAGTACTTC	CSAPTETFGGEQYF
few	NA	TRBJ1-5	TRBV6-1	TGTGCCAGCAGGGGCCAGGTTCAGCCCCAGCATTTT	CASRGQVQPQHF
NA	NA	TRBJ2-5	TRBV28	TGTGCCAGCAGTTCATACATACCCTACCAAGAGACCCAGTACTTC	CASSSYIPYQETQYF
many	NA	TRBJ2-3	TRBV20-1	TGCAGTGAAAAGGGCAGGGCGAGCACAGATACGCAGTATTTT	CSEKGRASTDTQYF
many	TRBD2	TRBJ2-7	TRBV28	TGTGCCAGCAGTTTAGCGGGAGGACCACACGAGCAGTACTTC	CASSLAGGPHEQYF
NA	NA	TRBJ2-5	TRBV19	TGTGCCACCTCGACTCCTCCGGGAGAGACCCAGTACTTC	CATSTPPGETQYF
NA	TRBD1	TRBJ2-1	TRBV4-1	TGCGCCAGCAGCCAACTTGGACAGGACGATGAGCAGTTCTTC	CASSQLGQDDEQFF
many	TRBD2	TRBJ2-1	TRBV11-2	TGTGCCAGCAGCTTGGCTGGCGGGAGGAGCAATGAGCAGTTCTTC	CASSLAGGRSNEQFF
many	NA	TRBJ2-3	TRBV7-9	TGTGCCAGCAGTCAAGGCTTATCCCGGCTCACAGATACGCAGTATTTT	CASSQGLSRLTDTQYF
few	NA	TRBJ1-5	TRBV7-2	TGTGCCAGCAGCTTAGGGACCGGGAAAGGTAGTCAGCCCCAGCATTTT	CASSLGTGKGSQPQHF
many	NA	TRBJ2-5	TRBV6-6	TGTGCCAGCAGTTACCGGTCGCGGGTCAGCCAAGAGACCCAGTACTTC	CASSYRSRVSQETQYF
NA	NA	TRBJ2-2	TRBV28	TGTGCCAGCACCTTCTGGAACACCGGGGAGCTGTTTTTT	CASTFWNTGELFF
many	NA	TRBJ2-5	TRBV18	TGTGCCAGCTCACCACCGGGCGGGCTTCGCACAGAGACCCAGTACTTC	CASSPPGGLRTETQYF
NA	TRBD2	TRBJ2-2	TRBV7-9	TGTGCCAGCAGCCTAGGGAGGACTAGCGGGAGGAGGACCACCGGGGAGCTGTTTTTT	CASSLGRTSGRRTTGELFF
NA	TRBD2	TRBJ2-1	TRBV19	TGTGCCAGTAGTATTGGACTAGTGCGATACAATGAGCAGTTCTTC	CASSIGLVRYNEQFF
few	TRBD2	TRBJ2-1	TRBV7-9	TGTGCCAGCAGCTCAGCGGGAACCTACAATGAGCAGTTCTTC	CASSSAGTYNEQFF
few	TRBD2	TRBJ2-1	TRBV7-2	TGTGCCAGCAGTTCAACTAGCGGGAGACTGCATGAGCAGTTCTTC	CASSSTSGRLHEQFF
NA	NA	TRBJ2-2	TRBV7-9	TGTGCCAGCAGCTTAGGTGTAGGCACCGGGGAGCTGTTTTTT	CASSLGVGTGELFF
NA	NA	TRBJ2-1	TRBV6-2/TRBV6-3	TGTGCCACCAAGACTAGTTTCAATGAGCAGTTCTTC	CATKTSFNEQFF
many	TRBD1	TRBJ2-7	TRBV28	TGTGCCAGCAGTGAGCTGCGAGGGACAGGGGCGGCCTACGAGCAGTACTTC	CASSELRGTGAAYEQYF
NA	NA	TRBJ2-7	TRBV6-1	TGTGCCAGCAGTGAACACAGTACCTACGAGCAGTACTTC	CASSEHSTYEQYF
many	NA	TRBJ2-1	TRBV7-2	TGTGCCAGCAGCTTAGCTAGCGGAGCCCCTCCCAATGAGCAGTTCTTC	CASSLASGAPPNEQFF
NA	NA	TRBJ2-3	TRBV6-2/TRBV6-3	TGTGCCAGCAGTGGACTTGAGGACCCAGTAGAGACGCAGTATTTT	CASSGLEDPVETQYF
few	NA	TRBJ1-5	TRBV4-1	TGCGCCTCAGGGGTAGGCGATCAGCCCCAGCATTTT	CASGVGDQPQHF
few	NA	TRBJ2-3	TRBV5-6	TGTGCCGGCACCATATCAGGACGGGAGATAGGGACAGATACGCAGTATTTT	CAGTISGREIGTDTQYF
many	NA	TRBJ2-2	TRBV6-1	TGTGCCAGCAGCTCCCGACCTCGCACCGGGGAGCTGTTTTTT	CASSSRPRTGELFF
NA	NA	TRBJ2-7	TRBV27	TGTGCCAGCAGGCCTAGTGAGGGGCAAGCCTACGAGCAGTACTTC	CASRPSEGQAYEQYF
NA	TRBD1	TRBJ2-5	TRBV18	TGTGCCAGCTCACCACGGGGGACAGGGTACCAAGAGACCCAGTACTTC	CASSPRGTGYQETQYF
many	NA	TRBJ1-6	TRBV7-8	TGTGCCAGCAGCTTAAGACAGTTCGACGAAAACGGGAATTCACCCCTCCACTTT	CASSLRQFDENGNSPLHF
many	TRBD1	TRBJ2-7	TRBV7-9	TGTGCCAGCAGCTACCCACCCCCCGGGACAGGCGCCTCCGAGCAGTACTTC	CASSYPPPGTGASEQYF
NA	NA	TRBJ1-2	TRBV7-9	TGTGCCAGCAGCCACGGACCCCCCGAGGCTGGCTACACCTTC	CASSHGPPEAGYTF
many	NA	TRBJ2-3	TRBV12-3/TRBV12-4	TGTGCCAGCAGTTTATCTGGGCTAAGCACAGATACGCAGTATTTT	CASSLSGLSTDTQYF
many	TRBD2	TRBJ2-3	TRBV7-9	TGTGCCAGCAGCTTGGGACAGACTAGCGGGAGCACAGATACGCAGTATTTT	CASSLGQTSGSTDTQYF
many	NA	TRBJ1-4	TRBV2	TGTGCCAGCAGTGATGCGGGCACAAAACTGTTTTTT	CASSDAGTKLFF
many	TRBD2	TRBJ2-1	TRBV2	TGTGCCAGCACCCGACAAGGACTAGCGGGGGGCAATGAGCAGTTCTTC	CASTRQGLAGGNEQFF
NA	TRBD2	TRBJ2-1	TRBV2	TGTGCCAGCAGTGAGGCTAGCGGGGGATCCTACAATGAGCAGTTCTTC	CASSEASGGSYNEQFF
NA	NA	TRBJ2-3	TRBV4-1	TGCGCCAGCAGCCCGGGAAGGGCTCCGGATACGCAGTATTTT	CASSPGRAPDTQYF
NA	TRBD1	TRBJ2-5	TRBV5-1	TGCGCCAGCAGCTACGGGACAGGGGGCGTGGAGACCCAGTACTTC	CASSYGTGGVETQYF
NA	TRBD2	TRBJ2-3	TRBV5-4	TGTGCCAGCAGCTCCGGGACTAGCGGGAGGACGACAGATACGCAGTATTTT	CASSSGTSGRTTDTQYF
NA	TRBD1	TRBJ1-1	TRBV18	TGTGCCAGCCGAACGACAGGGGGGGACACTGAAGCTTTCTTT	CASRTTGGDTEAFF
NA	TRBD1	TRBJ1-2	TRBV28	TGTGCCAGCAGTACCCCCCCAGGGGGCGCTTATGGCTACACCTTC	CASSTPPGGAYGYTF
NA	NA	TRBJ2-1	TRBV19	TGTGCCAGTAGTATCATCCATCCTTCCGACAGATTCTACAATGAGCAGTTCTTC	CASSIIHPSDRFYNEQFF
NA	TRBD1	TRBJ1-3	TRBV5-5	TGTGCCAGCACCTATAACTACGGGACAGGGGGCGCAGGGACTGGAAACACCATATATTTT	CASTYNYGTGGAGTGNTIYF
many	TRBD2	TRBJ2-1	TRBV24-1	TGTGCCACCAGTCCCGGGACTAGCAACAATGAGCAGTTCTTC	CATSPGTSNNEQFF
few	TRBD2	TRBJ2-1	TRBV7-6	TGTGCCAGCAGCTTATTAACGGGAGGGGTCGAGTCCTACAATGAGCAGTTCTTC	CASSLLTGGVESYNEQFF